The sequence of this TCR beta chain was determined in a study of T cell responses to AZD1222 COVID-19 vaccine. Study-wide findings and caveats: Only 5 or 6 individuals given AZD1222 were seropositive at baseline. Vaccination with two AZD1222 doses was followed by a rise in Spike-specific TCR breadth and depth. A reported finding is that nearly half of spike-specific TCRs target unmutated variant regions. Among the donors, most were white British and more were female, and clonal diversity was possibly underestimated.

V was cut by 7 bases and J by 4 bases, with 16 bases left in between. This CDR3 contains 15 residues. CDR1 is MDHEN, CDR2 SYDVKM, per germline. Comment on this clone: The antigen is not known.

TCRdb's table, derived via immunoSEQ multiplex PCR, lists solely in-frame clones and lacks some. The table shows 100,000 to 150,000 clones, with 80% to 90% occurring only once. This TCR derives from an adult in good health. The sequenced sample was peripheral blood, obtained on day 0 of AZD1222 vaccination. The rearrangement joins TRBV28 to TRBJ1-4; possible D gene TRBD1, 5 bases. Written as DNA, the CDR3 is TGTGCCAGCACTCTCGGGGCGAGGGTTAATGAAAAACTGTTTTTT. It is translated as CASTLGARVNEKLFF.